These 8 T cell receptor beta chains originate from one sample sequenced in a study of cytomegalovirus exposure and HLA in healthy donors. PCR primers comprised 60 Vbeta and 13 Jbeta primers. Clones were read by immunoSEQ multiplex PCR, and TCRdb kept only the in-frame ones, dropping some. The table includes roughly 150,000 clones, 80% to 90% detected once. The sample consisted of PBMCs. The receptors stem from a man younger than 45 in good health and CMV-seropositive.

Worth noting for this clone: The junction does not match germline at one end; this may be a read error. This chain uses TRBV7-7 with TRBJ2-7, with TRBD1 matching over 11 bases. CDR1 and CDR2 from the germline V gene are SSHAT and FNYEAQ (reference sequence). This CDR3 has 15 residues. The CDR3, as DNA: TGTGCTAGCAGTCCCGGGACAGGGGGCTCCTACGAGCAGTACTTC. It specifies CASSPGTGGSYEQYF.

The chain combines TRBV27 with TRBJ2-1; 7 nucleotides line up with TRBD1. Germline CDR1 and CDR2: MNHEY and SMNVEV (reference sequence). The CDR3 length is 17 residues. V shed 2 bases, J shed 4 bases, and the junction held 11 bases outside the gene matches. The CDR3 DNA follows: TGTGCCAGCAGTTTAAGACAGACAGGGTTCATATACAATGAGCAGTTCTTC. Translated, it gives CASSLRQTGFIYNEQFF.

CDR3 protein: CASSQEYGTGGGEQYF. CDR3 coding DNA: TGCGCCAGCAGCCAAGAATACGGGACAGGGGGCGGCGAGCAGTACTTC. This sequence joins TRBV4-1 and TRBJ2-7, with 12 nucleotides matching TRBD1. Germline V gene data show CDR1 as MGHRA and CDR2 as YSYEKL. The J segment lost 6 bases and the V segment lost 0 bases, leaving 6 bases of the junction unmatched. The CDR3 has 16 residues.

The rearrangement links TRBV11-3 to TRBJ2-5, with 9 bases that match TRBD2. With V trimmed by 3 bases and J by 4 bases, 6 bases remained unmatched. CDR3 length: 15 residues. Germline V gives CDR1 SGHNT, CDR2 YENEEA. The CDR3 is CASSFPAGGRETQYF. The CDR3 DNA follows: TGTGCCAGCAGCTTCCCAGCGGGAGGTCGAGAGACCCAGTACTTC.

The V and J genes are TRBV5-1 and TRBJ2-1; 10 positions match TRBD1. The CDR3 covers 15 residues. V shed 6 bases, J shed 4 bases, and the junction held 7 bases outside the gene matches. Germline CDR1 is SGHRS and CDR2 is YFSETQ. The CDR3 is CASTPGQGSYNEQFF. The CDR3 DNA sequence: TGCGCCAGCACCCCGGGACAGGGGTCGTACAATGAGCAGTTCTTC. Using reference TRBV5-1 and TRBJ2-1 for the parts outside the CDR3, the full variable domain is KAGVTQTPRYLIKTRGQQVTLSCSPISGHRSVSWYQQTPGQGLQFLFEYFSETQRNKGNFPGRFSGRQFSNSRSEMNVSTLELGDSALYLCASTPGQGSYNEQFFGPGTRLTVL.

The chain combines TRBV5-4 with TRBJ2-1; D perhaps matches TRBD1 (5 bases). V was shortened by 1 base and J by 0 bases, with 8 bases between the two germline ends. Germline V lookup: CDR1 SGHNT, CDR2 YYREEE (reference sequence). The CDR3 contains 15 residues. Here the CDR3 reads CASSLWGSSYNEQFF. In DNA, the CDR3 is TGTGCCAGCAGCTTGTGGGGCAGCTCCTACAATGAGCAGTTCTTC.

The rearrangement uses TRBV6-6 and TRBJ2-1, with 10 bases lining up with TRBD2. This CDR3 has 14 amino acids. The junction had 0 bases not matched to a gene; V was cut back by 0 bases and J by 7 bases. From germline, CDR1 is MNHNY and CDR2 SVGAGI (reference sequence). CDR3 loop: CASSYSTSGNEQFF. The CDR3 region has the DNA TGTGCCAGCAGTTACTCGACTAGCGGGAATGAGCAGTTCTTC.

The genes are TRBV19 and TRBJ2-7; 8 positions agree with TRBD2. This CDR3 has 14 residues. V lost 5 bases, J lost 3 bases, and 6 bases stayed unmatched. CDR1 is LNHDA and CDR2 is SQIVND in the germline V gene (reference sequence). The CDR3 protein is CASSPWTSSYEQYF. CDR3 nucleotides: TGTGCCAGTAGTCCGTGGACTAGCAGCTACGAGCAGTACTTC.